What follows are 20 T cell receptor beta chains derived from one specimen sequenced in a study of T cell clones after liver transplantation. Sequenced by immunoSEQ multiplex PCR; TCRdb stores in-frame clones only, minus some. The table lists approximately 68,000 clones, under 90% of them singletons. The sample was CD4+ T cells from blood, taken before liver transplant. The receptors originated from a human donor who received a liver transplant.

This chain joins TRBV14 and TRBJ2-5; 7 bases are shared with TRBD2. The trim removed 4 bases at V and 5 bases at J, leaving 16 bases unmatched. The germline V gene encodes CDR1 SGHDN and CDR2 FVKESK. This CDR3 has 17 amino acids. DNA for the CDR3: TGTGCCAGCAGCCTCCCGGGGTTGGCTAGCGGTAGGGAGACCCAGTACTTC. Amino acid sequence: CASSLPGLASGRETQYF. The full variable domain, rest sourced from reference TRBV14 and TRBJ2-5, is EAGVTQFPSHSVIEKGQTVTLRCDPISGHDNLYWYRRVMGKEIKFLLHFVKESKQDESGMPNNRFLAERTGGTYSTLKVQPAELEDSGVYFCASSLPGLASGRETQYFGPGTRLLVL.

V is TRBV7-2 and J is TRBJ2-3, with TRBD1 as a possible D gene (5 bases). The CDR3 extends over 15 amino acids. The ends were cut back, 2 bases at V and 2 bases at J, with 11 bases in the middle. Germline V CDR1 and CDR2: SGHTA, FQGNSA. The CDR3 DNA reads as TGTGCCAGCAGCTTACAGCAGGGCAACACAGATACGCAGTATTTT. Protein: CASSLQQGNTDTQYF.

The chain recombines TRBV6-5 with TRBJ2-7; TRBD1 or TRBD2 may be the D gene (7 bases each). The CDR3 runs 15 residues. Trimming removed 7 bases from V and 6 bases from J, with 22 bases in between. Germline loops: CDR1 MNHEY, CDR2 SVGAGI. The CDR3 DNA follows: TGTGCCAGCACCACGCGGGGGCTGGGACAGAGCGAGCAGTACTTC. This gives the protein CASTTRGLGQSEQYF.

V usage is TRBV19 and J usage is TRBJ1-2; possibly TRBD1 for D (5 bases). V shed 7 bases and J shed 3 bases, with 33 bases lying between them. Germline assignment: CDR1 LNHDA and CDR2 SQIVND (reference sequence). This CDR3 comprises 20 residues. The CDR3 nucleotides are TGTGCCAGTAATCCACTGGAGGGGTCCGGGAGGATTAAAAGTCACTATGGCTACACCTTC. Its translation: CASNPLEGSGRIKSHYGYTF. Together with reference TRBV19 and TRBJ1-2, the CDR3 gives the full variable domain: DGGITQSPKYLFRKEGQNVTLSCEQNLNHDAMYWYRQDPGQGLRLIYYSQIVNDFQKGDIAEGYSVSREKKESFPLTVTSAQKNPTAFYLCASNPLEGSGRIKSHYGYTFGSGTRLTVV.

This clone was counted a few times. This chain links TRBV5-1 with TRBJ1-1; D is undetermined. Germline V gene lookup returns CDR1 SGHRS and CDR2 YFSETQ. This CDR3 region has 13 residues. V lost 5 bases to trimming and J lost 0 bases, with 8 bases between them. The CDR3 region is CASSRVLNTEAFF. DNA of the CDR3: TGCGCCAGCAGTCGGGTCCTGAACACTGAAGCTTTCTTT.

Points on this clone: The same CDR3 is also encoded by other DNA sequences in this sample. This rearrangement joins TRBV6-6 to TRBJ2-1, with unresolved D. This CDR3 region has 12 residues. The V gene lost 5 bases and the J gene lost 3 bases, with 5 bases spanning the gap. Germline assignment: CDR1 MNHNY and CDR2 SVGAGI (reference sequence). The CDR3 sequence is CASSLSYNEQFF. CDR3 DNA sequence: TGTGCCAGCAGTCTGAGCTACAATGAGCAGTTCTTC.

This clone came up a few times. The chain recombines TRBV6-5 with TRBJ1-1; D remains unclear. This CDR3 has 14 amino acids. V lost 0 bases and J 11 bases, leaving 16 bases between the germline ends. Germline values: CDR1 MNHEY, CDR2 SVGAGI. The CDR3 region is CASSYSGRSIWAFF. The CDR3 DNA follows: TGTGCCAGCAGTTACTCTGGCCGGTCAATATGGGCTTTCTTT.

The J gene is TRBJ1-5, the V gene TRBV2; D uncertain. Germline CDR1 SNHLY, CDR2 FYNNEI. This CDR3 is built from 14 residues. V lost 5 bases and J 0 bases, leaving 8 bases between the germline ends. This CDR3 is CASSPQNSNQPQHF. The DNA of the CDR3 is TGTGCCAGCAGTCCACAGAATAGCAATCAGCCCCAGCATTTT.

This chain connects TRBV28 to TRBJ1-2, with 7 bases aligning to TRBD1. CDR1 and CDR2 (germline): MDHEN, SYDVKM. V was pared by 5 bases and J by 8 bases, with 14 bases of the junction left unmatched. This CDR3 is 15 amino acids long. The CDR3 sequence: CASSPGGYMAFGYTF. The CDR3 nucleotides read TGTGCCAGCAGTCCAGGGGGATATATGGCTTTCGGCTACACCTTC.

The chain recombines TRBV28 with TRBJ2-2; D perhaps matches TRBD1 (5 bases). Germline assignment: CDR1 MDHEN and CDR2 SYDVKM. With 10 bases removed from V and 6 bases from J, the gap between germline ends came to 15 bases. The CDR3 is made up of 13 amino acids. Here the CDR3 reads CATMKWGSGELFF. CDR3 nucleotide sequence: TGTGCCACCATGAAGTGGGGCTCCGGGGAGCTGTTTTTT.

This chain links TRBV28 with TRBJ1-2; 11 positions agree with TRBD1. The germline gives CDR1 MDHEN, CDR2 SYDVKM. There are 16 residues in the CDR3. Trimming cost V 5 bases and J 4 bases; bases outside gene matches: 9. The DNA of the CDR3 is TGTGCCAGCAGTCCCCCGGGACAGGGGGGCGGCTATGGCTACACCTTC. Translated: CASSPPGQGGGYGYTF.

This clone has just a few counts. The chain couples TRBV7-8 to TRBJ2-1, with TRBD2 matching over 8 bases. This CDR3 contains 12 residues. Trimming cost V 1 base and J 15 bases; bases outside gene matches: 5. In germline, CDR1 is SGHVS, CDR2 FQNEAQ. The CDR3 DNA reads as TGTGCCAGCAGCTTAGGCCAGCGGGAGAGGTTCTTC. Its protein is CASSLGQRERFF.

V is TRBV18 and J is TRBJ2-1; tentative D call: TRBD2 (5 bases). Germline-derived CDR1 and CDR2 are KGHSH and LQKENI. Between the trimmed V and J ends, which lost 5 bases and 3 bases, there was a span of 11 bases. This CDR3 is 14 amino acids long. In DNA, the CDR3 is TGTGCCAGCTCAAGGGAGTTACACTACAATGAGCAGTTCTTC. This codes for CASSRELHYNEQFF.

This chain uses TRBV11-2 with TRBJ1-2; D gene uncertain. CDR1 SGHAT and CDR2 FQNNGV come from the germline V gene. This CDR3 is 16 amino acids long. Trimming removed 5 bases from V and 2 bases from J, with 18 bases in between. As DNA, the CDR3 is TGTGCCAGCAGCCCGAACGGACTGCTACTCAACTATGGCTACACCTTC. Protein sequence: CASSPNGLLLNYGYTF. Based on the CDR3 plus reference TRBV11-2 and TRBJ1-2, the full variable domain is EAGVAQSPRYKIIEKRQSVAFWCNPISGHATLYWYQQILGQGPKLLIQFQNNGVVDDSQLPKDRFSAERLKGVDSTLKIQPAKLEDSAVYLCASSPNGLLLNYGYTFGSGTRLTVV.

The chain couples TRBV28 to TRBJ1-2; D remains ambiguous. The CDR3 is 11 amino acids. Trimming took 3 bases from V and 7 from J, leaving 6 bases between them. The germline gives CDR1 MDHEN, CDR2 SYDVKM. In DNA, the CDR3 is TGTGCCAGCAGTTTGGAGGGTGGCTACACCTTC. Residues: CASSLEGGYTF.

The rearrangement links TRBV5-1 to TRBJ2-2; D is possibly TRBD1 (5 bases). Germline CDR1 is SGHRS and CDR2 is YFSETQ. The CDR3 is 14 amino acids. V was pared by 4 bases and J by 5 bases, with 12 bases between. DNA for the CDR3: TGCGCCAGCAGCCCCCTCCCAGGGACCGGGGAGCTGTTTTTT. It yields the protein CASSPLPGTGELFF.

The chain employs TRBV7-2 and TRBJ2-1; either TRBD1 or TRBD2 may supply D (5 bases each). The CDR3 extends over 14 amino acids. Germline-derived CDR1 and CDR2 are SGHTA and FQGNSA. V was pared by 5 bases and J by 10 bases, with 18 bases between. This CDR3 reads CASSLGGHTGEQFF. The CDR3 nucleotides are TGTGCCAGCAGCCTTGGGGGTCATACGGGGGAGCAGTTCTTC.

The chain couples TRBV6-1 to TRBJ2-7; 7 nucleotides agree with TRBD2. CDR3 length: 12 residues. CDR1 MNHNS and CDR2 SASEGT come from the germline V gene. The J segment lost 2 bases and the V segment lost 8 bases, leaving 3 bases of the junction unmatched. CDR3 DNA: TGTGCCAGCGGGGAGGGCGCCTACGAGCAGTACTTC. Encoded protein: CASGEGAYEQYF.

CDR3 sequence (DNA): TGTGCCAGCAGCTTAGGGTCGTCAGGGGCCAACGTCCTGACTTTC. Protein sequence: CASSLGSSGANVLTF. V usage is TRBV7-3 and J usage is TRBJ2-6, with D uncertain. The CDR3 totals 15 residues. The V and J ends lost 2 bases and 4 bases respectively, with 9 bases between them. Germline CDR1 is SGHTA and CDR2 is FQGTGA. Full variable domain (remainder filled in from reference TRBV7-3 and TRBJ2-6): GAGVSQTPSNKVTEKGKYVELRCDPISGHTALYWYRQSLGQGPEFLIYFQGTGAADDSGLPNDRFFAVRPEGSVSTLKIQRTERGDSAVYLCASSLGSSGANVLTFGAGSRLTVL.

The genes are TRBV29-1 and TRBJ1-1, with D hard to call. Trimming cost V 2 bases and J 2 bases, with 12 bases left between them. The CDR3 spans 14 residues. Germline CDR1 reads SQVTM; CDR2 reads ANQGSEA. CDR3 sequence: CSVETDRINTEAFF. DNA for the CDR3: TGCAGCGTTGAAACGGACCGGATTAACACTGAAGCTTTCTTT.